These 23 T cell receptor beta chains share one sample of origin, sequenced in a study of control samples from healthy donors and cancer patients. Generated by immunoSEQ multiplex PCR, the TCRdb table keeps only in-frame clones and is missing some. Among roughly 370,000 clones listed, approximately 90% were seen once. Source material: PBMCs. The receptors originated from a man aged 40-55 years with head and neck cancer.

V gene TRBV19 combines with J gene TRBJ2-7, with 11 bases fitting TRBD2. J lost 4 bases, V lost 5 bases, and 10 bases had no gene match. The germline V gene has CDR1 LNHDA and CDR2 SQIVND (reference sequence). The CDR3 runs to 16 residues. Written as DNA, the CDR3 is TGTGCCAGTAGTGTGACCACTAGCGGGAGTTGGTACGAGCAGTACTTC. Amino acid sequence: CASSVTTSGSWYEQYF. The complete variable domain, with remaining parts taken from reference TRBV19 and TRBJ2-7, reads DGGITQSPKYLFRKEGQNVTLSCEQNLNHDAMYWYRQDPGQGLRLIYYSQIVNDFQKGDIAEGYSVSREKKESFPLTVTSAQKNPTAFYLCASSVTTSGSWYEQYFGPGTRLTVT.

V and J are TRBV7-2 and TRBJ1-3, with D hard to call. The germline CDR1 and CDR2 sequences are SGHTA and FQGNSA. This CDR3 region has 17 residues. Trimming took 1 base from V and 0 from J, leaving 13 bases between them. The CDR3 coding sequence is TGTGCCAGCAGCTTAGGGGCTGTCAGGAGCTCTGGAAACACCATATATTTT. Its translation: CASSLGAVRSSGNTIYF. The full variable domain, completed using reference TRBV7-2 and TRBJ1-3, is GAGVSQSPSNKVTEKGKDVELRCDPISGHTALYWYRQSLGQGLEFLIYFQGNSAPDKSGLPSDRFSAERTGGSVSTLTIQRTQQEDSAVYLCASSLGAVRSSGNTIYFGEGSWLTVV.

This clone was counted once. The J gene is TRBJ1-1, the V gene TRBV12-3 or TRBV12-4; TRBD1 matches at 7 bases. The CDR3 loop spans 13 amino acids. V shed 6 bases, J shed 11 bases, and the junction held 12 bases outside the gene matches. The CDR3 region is CASSPQRGPDAFF. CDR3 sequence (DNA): TGTGCCAGCAGCCCCCAGAGGGGGCCGGATGCTTTCTTT.

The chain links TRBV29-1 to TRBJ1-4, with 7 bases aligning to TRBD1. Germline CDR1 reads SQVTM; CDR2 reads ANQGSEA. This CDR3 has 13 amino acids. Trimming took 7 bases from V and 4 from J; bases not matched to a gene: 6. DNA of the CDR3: TGCAGCGCTATCGGGACAGATAATGAAAAACTGTTTTTT. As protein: CSAIGTDNEKLFF.

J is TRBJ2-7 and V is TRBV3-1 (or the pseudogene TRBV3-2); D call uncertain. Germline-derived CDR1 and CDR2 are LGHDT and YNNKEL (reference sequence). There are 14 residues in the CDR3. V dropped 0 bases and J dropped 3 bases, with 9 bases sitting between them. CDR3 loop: CASSQDQDLYEQYF. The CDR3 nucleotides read TGTGCCAGCAGCCAAGATCAGGACCTCTACGAGCAGTACTTC.

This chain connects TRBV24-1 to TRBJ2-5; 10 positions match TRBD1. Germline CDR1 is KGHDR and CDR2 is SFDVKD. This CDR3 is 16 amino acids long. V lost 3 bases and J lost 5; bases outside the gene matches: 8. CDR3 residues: CATSDTSGQGFETQYF. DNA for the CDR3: TGTGCCACCAGTGATACCTCGGGACAGGGGTTTGAGACCCAGTACTTC.

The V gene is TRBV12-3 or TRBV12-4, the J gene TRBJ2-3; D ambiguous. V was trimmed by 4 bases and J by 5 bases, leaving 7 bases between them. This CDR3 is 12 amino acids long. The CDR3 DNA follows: TGTGCCAGCAGTTCCGACCGAGATACGCAGTATTTT. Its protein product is CASSSDRDTQYF.

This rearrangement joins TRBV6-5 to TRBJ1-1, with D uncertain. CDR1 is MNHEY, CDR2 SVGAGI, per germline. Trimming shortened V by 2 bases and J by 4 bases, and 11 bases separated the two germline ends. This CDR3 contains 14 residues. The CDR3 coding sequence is TGTGCCAGCAGTTACGACTCATGGACCACTGAAGCTTTCTTT. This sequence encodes CASSYDSWTTEAFF.

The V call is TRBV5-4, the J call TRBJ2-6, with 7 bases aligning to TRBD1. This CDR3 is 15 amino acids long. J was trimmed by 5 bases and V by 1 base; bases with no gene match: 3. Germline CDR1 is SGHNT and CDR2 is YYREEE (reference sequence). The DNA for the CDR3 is TGTGCCAGCAGCTTGAAGGGGGCCTGGGCCAACGTCCTGACTTTC. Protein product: CASSLKGAWANVLTF.

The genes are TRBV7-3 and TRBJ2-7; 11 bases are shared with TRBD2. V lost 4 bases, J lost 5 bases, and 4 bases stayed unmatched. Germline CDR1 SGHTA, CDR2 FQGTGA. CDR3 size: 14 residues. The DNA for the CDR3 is TGTGCCAGCAGCTCGACTAGCGGGACCCACGAGCAGTACTTC. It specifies CASSSTSGTHEQYF.

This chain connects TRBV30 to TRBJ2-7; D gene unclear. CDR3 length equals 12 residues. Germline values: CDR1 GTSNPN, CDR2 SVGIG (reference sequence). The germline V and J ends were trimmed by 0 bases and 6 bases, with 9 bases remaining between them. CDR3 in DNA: TGTGCCTGGAGTGTAAAGGGTTCCGAGCAGTACTTC. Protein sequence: CAWSVKGSEQYF.

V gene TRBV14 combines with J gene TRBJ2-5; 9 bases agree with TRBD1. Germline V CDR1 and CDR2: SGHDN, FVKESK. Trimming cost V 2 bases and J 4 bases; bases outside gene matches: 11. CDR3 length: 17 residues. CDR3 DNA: TGTGCCAGCAGCCAATTATGGGACAGGGATTTTGGAGAGACCCAGTACTTC. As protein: CASSQLWDRDFGETQYF.

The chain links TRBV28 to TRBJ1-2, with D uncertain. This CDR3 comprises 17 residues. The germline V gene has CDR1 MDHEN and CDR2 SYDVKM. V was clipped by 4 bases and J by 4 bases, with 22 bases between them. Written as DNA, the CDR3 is TGTGCCAGCAGTTCCATCGGGAAGGTACTAAGCCCCTATGGCTACACCTTC. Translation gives CASSSIGKVLSPYGYTF.

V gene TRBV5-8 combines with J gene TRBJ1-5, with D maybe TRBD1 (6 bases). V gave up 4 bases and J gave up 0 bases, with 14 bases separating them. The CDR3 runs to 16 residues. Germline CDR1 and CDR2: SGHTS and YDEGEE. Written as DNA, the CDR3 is TGTGCCAGCAGCGGGGGGACAATTTATAGCAATCAGCCCCAGCATTTT. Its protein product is CASSGGTIYSNQPQHF.

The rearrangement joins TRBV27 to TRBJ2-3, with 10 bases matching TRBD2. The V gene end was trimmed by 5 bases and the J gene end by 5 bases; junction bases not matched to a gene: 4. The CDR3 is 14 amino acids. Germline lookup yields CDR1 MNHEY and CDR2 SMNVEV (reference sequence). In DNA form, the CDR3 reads TGTGCCAGCAGTCGGAGCGGGGGGGTAGATACGCAGTATTTT. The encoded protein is CASSRSGGVDTQYF.

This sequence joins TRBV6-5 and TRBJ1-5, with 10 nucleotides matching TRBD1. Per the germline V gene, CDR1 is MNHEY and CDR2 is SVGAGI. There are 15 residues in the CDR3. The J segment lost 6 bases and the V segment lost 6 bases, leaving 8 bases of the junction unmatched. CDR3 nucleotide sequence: TGTGCCAGCAGCCCGGGACAGGGGTTTAGTCAGCCCCAGCATTTT. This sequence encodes CASSPGQGFSQPQHF.

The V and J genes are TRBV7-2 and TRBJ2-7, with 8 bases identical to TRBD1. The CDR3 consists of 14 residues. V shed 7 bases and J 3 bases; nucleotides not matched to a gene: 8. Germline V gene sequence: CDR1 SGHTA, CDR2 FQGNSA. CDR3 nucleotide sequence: TGTGCCAGCACCTCCGGGACAGGTCTCTACGAGCAGTACTTC. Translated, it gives CASTSGTGLYEQYF.

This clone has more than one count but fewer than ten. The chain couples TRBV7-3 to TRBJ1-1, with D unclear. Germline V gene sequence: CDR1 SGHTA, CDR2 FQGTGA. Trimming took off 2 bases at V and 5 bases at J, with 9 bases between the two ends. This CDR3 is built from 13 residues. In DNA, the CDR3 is TGTGCCAGCAGCTTAGTTCCCCAGACTGAAGCTTTCTTT. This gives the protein CASSLVPQTEAFF.

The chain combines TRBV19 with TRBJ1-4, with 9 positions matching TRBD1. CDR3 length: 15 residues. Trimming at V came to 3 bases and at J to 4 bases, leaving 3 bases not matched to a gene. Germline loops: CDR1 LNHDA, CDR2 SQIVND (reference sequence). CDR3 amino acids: CASSIPGQGNEKLFF. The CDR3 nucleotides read TGTGCCAGTAGTATCCCGGGACAGGGTAATGAAAAACTGTTTTTT.

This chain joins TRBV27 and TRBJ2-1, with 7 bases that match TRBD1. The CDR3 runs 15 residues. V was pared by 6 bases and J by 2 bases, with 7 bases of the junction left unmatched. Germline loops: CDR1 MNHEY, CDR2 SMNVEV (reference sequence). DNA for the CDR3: TGTGCCAGCAGAAAAACAGGGGTCGCCTACAATGAGCAGTTCTTC. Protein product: CASRKTGVAYNEQFF.

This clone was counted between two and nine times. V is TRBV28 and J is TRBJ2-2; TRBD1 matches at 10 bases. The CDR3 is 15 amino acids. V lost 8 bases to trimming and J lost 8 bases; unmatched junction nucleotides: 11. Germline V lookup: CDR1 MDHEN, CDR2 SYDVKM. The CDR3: CASEQLTGGKGELFF. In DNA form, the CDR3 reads TGTGCCAGCGAACAACTGACAGGGGGCAAGGGGGAGCTGTTTTTT. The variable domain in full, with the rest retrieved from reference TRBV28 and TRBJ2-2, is DVKVTQSSRYLVKRTGEKVFLECVQDMDHENMFWYRQDPGLGLRLIYFSYDVKMKEKGDIPEGYSVSREKKERFSLILESASTNQTSMYLCASEQLTGGKGELFFGEGSRLTVL.

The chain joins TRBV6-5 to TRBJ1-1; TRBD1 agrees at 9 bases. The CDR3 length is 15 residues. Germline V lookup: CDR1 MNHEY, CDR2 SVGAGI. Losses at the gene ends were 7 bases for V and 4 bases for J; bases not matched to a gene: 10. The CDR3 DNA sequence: TGTGCCAGCAAGTCAGGACAGGGGAAGTCCACTGAAGCTTTCTTT. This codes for CASKSGQGKSTEAFF.

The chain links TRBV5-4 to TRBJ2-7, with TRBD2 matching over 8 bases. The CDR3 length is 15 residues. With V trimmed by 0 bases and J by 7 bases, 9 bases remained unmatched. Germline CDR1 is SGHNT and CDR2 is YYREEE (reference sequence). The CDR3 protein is CASSLAGGGLVEQYF. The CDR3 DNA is TGTGCCAGCAGCTTGGCGGGGGGGGGCCTTGTTGAGCAGTACTTC.